The 22 T cell receptor beta chains in this list originate from one sample, sequenced in a study of blood T cells in healthy people across ages (dated by TCRdb to between 2014 and 2016). Library prep was done by 5' RACE. Data came from an Illumina HiSeq 2500. The second PCR ran for roughly 7 to 11 cycles and used a J-beta primer mix along with a sample-barcoded 5' primer. In TCRdb, the public reads were trimmed at Q25 with fastp and aligned with MiXCR, with productive beta chains retained. Each entry merges the rows of one CDR3 protein and shows their most common DNA and genes. For this sample the table gives 550,000 to 750,000 distinct CDR3 sequences, of which 21% were detected only once. The ten most abundant clones make up roughly 3.9% of the sample. Sequencing used blood. The receptors stem from a man between 70 and 80 years old in good health.

This clonotype was seen more than once but under ten times. J is TRBJ1-1 and V is TRBV7-9; 7 nucleotides line up with TRBD1. The J segment lost 7 bases and the V segment lost 5 bases, leaving 16 bases of the junction unmatched. Germline V gene lookup returns CDR1 SEHNR and CDR2 FQNEAQ (reference sequence). This CDR3 comprises 16 residues. Here the CDR3 DNA reads TGTGCCAGCAGCCCGTTACCGGGACAGCTTGACCGTGAAGCTTTCTTT. Amino acids: CASSPLPGQLDREAFF. Full variable domain (rest looked up from reference TRBV7-9 and TRBJ1-1): DTGVSQNPRHKITKRGQNVTFRCDPISEHNRLYWYRQTLGQGPEFLTYFQNEAQLEKSRLLSDRFSAERPKGSFSTLEIQRTEQGDSAMYLCASSPLPGQLDREAFFGQGTRLTVV.

This clonotype was detected a few times. The rearrangement links TRBV3-1 to TRBJ1-2; D is uncertain. V lost 2 bases, J lost 8 bases, and 9 bases lay in between. CDR1 LGHDT and CDR2 YNNKEL come from the germline V gene (reference sequence). The CDR3 length is 12 residues. The CDR3 sequence: CASSQPGEGYTF. CDR3 sequence (DNA): TGTGCCAGCAGCCAACCCGGGGAGGGCTACACCTTC.

This clonotype appeared a few times. The chain employs TRBV7-2 and TRBJ2-7, with 8 positions matching TRBD1. V was pared by 1 base and J by 6 bases, with 8 bases of the junction left unmatched. The V gene's germline CDR1 is SGHTA and CDR2 FQGNSA. The CDR3 runs 15 residues. This CDR3 is CASSLGGQVPLEQYF. The CDR3 bases are TGTGCCAGCAGCTTAGGGGGACAGGTCCCTCTCGAGCAGTACTTC.

This clonotype was detected a few times. The V gene is TRBV28, the J gene TRBJ2-7; 9 nucleotides agree with TRBD2. The CDR3 extends over 16 amino acids. The J segment lost 2 bases and the V segment lost 6 bases, leaving 11 bases of the junction unmatched. The V gene's germline CDR1 is MDHEN and CDR2 SYDVKM. The DNA for the CDR3 is TGTGCCAGCAGCCCTAACTATGCGGGAGGGCCCTACGAGCAGTACTTC. Its translation is CASSPNYAGGPYEQYF.

This clonotype came up many times. This chain connects TRBV5-1 to TRBJ1-6; D perhaps matches TRBD1 (5 bases). This CDR3 has 18 residues. Germline V gene sequence: CDR1 SGHRS, CDR2 YFSETQ. Trimming pared 0 bases from V and 0 bases from J, leaving 13 bases between. CDR3 region: CASSLEGPRSSYNSPLHF. Written as DNA, the CDR3 is TGCGCCAGCAGCTTGGAGGGACCCCGAAGCTCCTATAATTCACCCCTCCACTTT.

Only a few counts were recorded for this clonotype. This sequence joins TRBV13 and TRBJ2-4; unclear D gene. In germline, CDR1 is PRHDT, CDR2 FYEKMQ (reference sequence). V was cut by 1 base and J by 3 bases, with 16 bases left in between. CDR3 size: 17 residues. In DNA, the CDR3 is TGTGCCAGCAGCTTAGCGCGGACCTTTATCGGCAAAAACATTCAGTACTTC. Protein product: CASSLARTFIGKNIQYF.

This clonotype came up a few times. V is TRBV5-1 and J is TRBJ1-5; 7 bases align to TRBD1. Germline trimming cut 4 bases from V and 0 bases from J; bases unmatched to any gene: 16. The CDR3 is made up of 19 amino acids. Per the germline V gene, CDR1 is SGHRS and CDR2 is YFSETQ. CDR3: CASSLTAGTELVSNQPQHF. Here the CDR3 DNA reads TGCGCCAGCAGCCTTACGGCCGGGACAGAACTCGTTAGCAATCAGCCCCAGCATTTT.

This clonotype has a handful of counts. The chain combines TRBV20-1 with TRBJ2-3; D may be TRBD2 (5 bases). The germline V gene has CDR1 DFQATT and CDR2 SNEGSKA (reference sequence). V was pared by 6 bases and J by 2 bases, with 24 bases between. The CDR3 totals 17 residues. The CDR3 sequence: CSANLPWASSDTDTQYF. The CDR3, as DNA: TGCAGTGCCAACCTCCCTTGGGCTAGCAGCGACACAGATACGCAGTATTTT.

This clonotype showed up just a few times. One junction end disagrees with the germline gene, perhaps due to a read error. The chain couples TRBV4-1 to TRBJ1-2; a possible D gene is TRBD1 (6 bases). Germline V gene data show CDR1 as MGHRA and CDR2 as YSYEKL. This CDR3 region has 14 residues. The CDR3 sequence: CASSQDGGRGGYTF. CDR3 in DNA: TGTGCCAGCAGCCAAGATGGGGGTAGGGGGGGCTACACCTTC.

This clonotype showed up just a few times. This clone may be a read error of a much larger clone one base away. The chain uses TRBV29-1 and TRBJ1-2, with D uncertain. Germline values: CDR1 SQVTM, CDR2 ANQGSEA. The CDR3 length is 12 residues. V shed 8 bases and J shed 0 bases, with 10 bases lying between them. In DNA, the CDR3 is TGCAGCATGGGTAATTCTAACTATGGCTACACCTTC. Its protein product is CSMGNSNYGYTF.

The chain recombines TRBV9 with TRBJ2-5; 11 bases fit TRBD1. The assigned J gene may be wrong: the sequence end matches TRBJ2-1 better. This CDR3 is built from 16 residues. Germline-derived CDR1 and CDR2 are SGDLS and YYNGEE. The CDR3, as DNA: TGTGCCAGCAGCCTTTACGGGACAGGGGGGTACAATGAGCAGTTCTTC. This translates into CASSLYGTGGYNEQFF.

The gene calls are TRBV12-5 and TRBJ1-1; no reliable D call. Germline CDR1 and CDR2: LGHNT and FRNRAP. This CDR3 is 16 amino acids long. Trimming cost V 0 bases and J 0 bases, with 11 bases left between them. CDR3 sequence: CASGLVINPLNTEAFF. CDR3 sequence (DNA): TGTGCTAGTGGTTTGGTAATCAACCCTTTGAACACTGAAGCTTTCTTT.

This clonotype came up once. The rearrangement links TRBV6-1 to TRBJ2-6, with a weak D call TRBD2 (6 bases). The CDR3 length is 15 residues. Trimming took off 5 bases at V and 4 bases at J, with 12 bases between the two ends. Germline V gene lookup returns CDR1 MNHNS and CDR2 SASEGT. The CDR3 loop is CASSKGEAGANVLTF. DNA for the CDR3: TGTGCCAGCAGTAAAGGGGAGGCAGGGGCCAACGTCCTGACTTTC.

The chain combines TRBV19 with TRBJ2-3, with 8 bases lining up with TRBD1. The junction had 2 bases not matched to a gene; V was cut back by 3 bases and J by 9 bases. Per germline, CDR1 LNHDA and CDR2 SQIVND (reference sequence). CDR3 length equals 12 residues. The DNA of the CDR3 is TGTGCCAGTAGTATGGGACAGGCCACGCAGTATTTT. It is translated as CASSMGQATQYF.

There are many counts of this clonotype. The chain employs TRBV7-2 and TRBJ2-1; D is uncertain. The V end was cut by 5 bases, the J end by 8 bases, with 10 bases between. Per the germline V gene, CDR1 is SGHTA and CDR2 is FQGNSA. This CDR3 spans 12 amino acids. The CDR3: CASSPLGYEQFF. In DNA form, the CDR3 reads TGTGCCAGCAGCCCACTCGGGTATGAGCAGTTCTTC.

In its sample, this clonotype was seen a few times. The chain recombines TRBV14 with TRBJ2-3; TRBD1 is a possible D gene (6 bases). Trimming removed 4 bases at V and 2 bases at J, with 19 bases between. Per germline, CDR1 SGHDN and CDR2 FVKESK. The CDR3 has 17 amino acids. The CDR3 DNA sequence: TGTGCCAGCAGCCCCTTCCCGACAGGACACATCACAGATACGCAGTATTTT. It specifies CASSPFPTGHITDTQYF.

The chain is built from TRBV4-1 and TRBJ2-5, with no clear D. TRBJ2-7 explains the end of the DNA better; the J call may be wrong. Per germline, CDR1 MGHRA and CDR2 YSYEKL. The CDR3 spans 15 residues. CDR3 nucleotides: TGCGCCAGCAGCCAAGAGACCACCCGGACCTACGAGCAGTACTTC. Translating gives CASSQETTRTYEQYF.

The rearrangement uses TRBV27 and TRBJ2-2; 7 bases match TRBD2. J gave up 4 bases and V 5 bases, and 10 bases lay outside the gene matches. The CDR3 spans 16 residues. Germline CDR1 reads MNHEY; CDR2 reads SMNVEV (reference sequence). The CDR3 spells CASSLLSGVPTGELFF. CDR3 DNA: TGTGCCAGCAGTCTCTTGAGCGGGGTCCCCACCGGGGAGCTGTTTTTT.

In this sample, this clonotype turned up a few times. The chain employs TRBV4-3 and TRBJ2-1; 7 bases map to TRBD2. The CDR3 consists of 16 residues. The germline V gene has CDR1 LGHNA and CDR2 YSLEER. The V gene end was trimmed by 1 base and the J gene end by 5 bases; junction bases not matched to a gene: 8. CDR3 loop: CASSQAGRGFNNEQFF. DNA for the CDR3: TGCGCCAGCAGCCAAGCAGGGCGGGGGTTTAACAATGAGCAGTTCTTC.

This clonotype was detected only a few times. The chain carries TRBV2 and TRBJ2-5, with 11 positions matching TRBD2. Matching the DNA end better, TRBJ2-1 makes the J call doubtful. This CDR3 is 16 amino acids long. Germline lookup yields CDR1 SNHLY and CDR2 FYNNEI. The CDR3 DNA is TGTGCCAGCAGTGAACAACTAGCGGGAGCCTACAATGAGCAGTTCTTC. It codes for CASSEQLAGAYNEQFF.

This clonotype was detected a few times. The chain recombines TRBV5-4 with TRBJ2-3, with D unresolved. The germline V gene encodes CDR1 SGHNT and CDR2 YYREEE (reference sequence). CDR3 length: 15 residues. The ends were cut back, 0 bases at V and 2 bases at J, with 10 bases in the middle. Written as DNA, the CDR3 is TGTGCCAGCAGCTTGGCTGGGTCTCCCACAGATACGCAGTATTTT. Its protein is CASSLAGSPTDTQYF. Full variable domain (remainder filled in from reference TRBV5-4 and TRBJ2-3): ETGVTQSPTHLIKTRGQQVTLRCSSQSGHNTVSWYQQALGQGPQFIFQYYREEENGRGNFPPRFSGLQFPNYSSELNVNALELDDSALYLCASSLAGSPTDTQYFGPGTRLTVL.

This rearrangement joins TRBV10-2 to TRBJ2-4; D gene ambiguous. The CDR3 is made up of 14 amino acids. Germline assignment: CDR1 WSHSY and CDR2 SAAADI. V shed 0 bases and J shed 0 bases, with 3 bases lying between them. The CDR3 DNA follows: TGCGCCAGCAGTGAGTCGGTAGCCAAAAACATTCAGTACTTC. It is translated as CASSESVAKNIQYF.